Following are 9 T cell receptor beta chains from one sample sequenced in a study of cytomegalovirus exposure and HLA in healthy donors (dated 2017 in TCRdb). Library construction relied on the immunoSEQ multiplex PCR assay. A mixture of 60 forward primers for TCR Vbeta segments and 13 reverse primers for TCR Jbeta segments was used in the multiplex PCR. TCRdb obtained this table from immuneACCESS and retained in-frame rearrangements with V and J assigned. These tables miss some clones; where compared with another copy, unresolved V genes account for less than half of the shortfall, and the remainder is unexplained. Here the sample has 140,000 or so clones; approximately 78% occur a single time. 2.5% to 3.5% of the sample goes to the ten largest clones. Sample: PBMCs. The source is a female donor in good health and CMV-seronegative.

The chain uses TRBV2 and TRBJ1-5; the D is unclear. CDR1 SNHLY and CDR2 FYNNEI come from the germline V gene. The V gene lost 6 bases and the J gene lost 4 bases, with 19 bases spanning the gap. The CDR3 has 16 residues. The CDR3 bases are TGTGCCAGCAGGATTGAACCCTCCCGGGAGAATCAGCCCCAGCATTTT. The encoded protein is CASRIEPSRENQPQHF.

This CDR3 reads CASSESGNLRDRGNGYTF. For the CDR3, the DNA is TGTGCCAGCAGTGAAAGCGGGAACCTCCGGGACAGGGGGAATGGCTACACCTTC. The chain has TRBV6-1 and TRBJ1-2; TRBD1 aligns across 11 bases. CDR3 length equals 18 residues. Looked up from germline, CDR1 is MNHNS and CDR2 is SASEGT. V lost 2 bases to trimming and J lost 6 bases; unmatched junction nucleotides: 14.

The chain combines TRBV19 with TRBJ2-2, with TRBD2 identical over 11 bases. After removal of 8 bases from V and 5 bases from J, the junction contained 7 bases not matched to a gene. The V gene's germline CDR1 is LNHDA and CDR2 SQIVND (reference sequence). The CDR3 length is 15 residues. The CDR3 coding sequence is TGTGCCAGTCGCACTAGCGGGAGACGGACCGGGGAGCTGTTTTTT. This sequence encodes CASRTSGRRTGELFF.

This sequence joins TRBV7-2 and TRBJ1-2; D remains ambiguous. The V gene's germline CDR1 is SGHTA and CDR2 FQGNSA. This CDR3 region has 17 residues. V dropped 1 base and J dropped 4 bases, with 19 bases sitting between them. The CDR3 spells CASSLGHGRPTLYGYTF. DNA of the CDR3: TGTGCCAGCAGCTTAGGTCACGGCAGGCCTACGCTCTATGGCTACACCTTC.

The V gene is TRBV28, the J gene TRBJ1-1, with 8 bases that match TRBD1. CDR1 and CDR2 from the germline V gene are MDHEN and SYDVKM. After removal of 3 bases from V and 6 bases from J, the junction contained 6 bases not matched to a gene. The CDR3 is 14 residues long. The CDR3 nucleotides are TGTGCCAGCAGTTTCCCGGGACAGGCTTCTGAAGCTTTCTTT. Translation: CASSFPGQASEAFF.

This clone showed up just a few times. This sequence joins TRBV6-5 and TRBJ1-2, with 8 bases matching TRBD1. CDR1 and CDR2 from the germline V gene are MNHEY and SVGAGI. The CDR3 totals 15 residues. Losses at the gene ends were 0 bases for V and 4 bases for J; bases not matched to a gene: 4. The CDR3 here is CASSYSFTGGYGYTF. The CDR3 DNA sequence: TGTGCCAGCAGTTACTCGTTTACAGGGGGCTATGGCTACACCTTC.

This clone turned up a few times. V is TRBV29-1 and J is TRBJ2-1, with 10 positions matching TRBD2. The CDR3 has 15 amino acids. Germline-derived CDR1 and CDR2 are SQVTM and ANQGSEA. Trimming took 4 bases from V and 3 from J; bases not matched to a gene: 6. The CDR3 DNA reads as TGCAGCGTTGTATTCTCTAGCGGGGGCTACAATGAGCAGTTCTTC. Protein: CSVVFSSGGYNEQFF.

The V call is TRBV28, the J call TRBJ1-2; D gene ambiguous. V was clipped by 4 bases and J by 7 bases, with 13 bases between them. The CDR3 contains 13 residues. Germline lookup yields CDR1 MDHEN and CDR2 SYDVKM. CDR3 DNA sequence: TGTGCCAGCAGTTACACCCGGGTGCGTGGCTACACCTTC. It codes for CASSYTRVRGYTF.

The J gene is TRBJ1-4, the V gene TRBV2; no clear D. The CDR3 loop spans 14 amino acids. The V and J ends lost 0 bases and 8 bases respectively, with 10 bases between them. Germline-derived CDR1 and CDR2 are SNHLY and FYNNEI. The CDR3 here is CASSEASGPEKLFF. The CDR3 coding sequence is TGTGCCAGCAGTGAAGCCTCGGGTCCCGAAAAACTGTTTTTT.